What follows are 2 T cell receptor beta chains derived from one specimen sequenced in a study of T cells in localized non-small cell lung cancer. Assay used: immunoSEQ multiplex PCR; TCRdb lists only in-frame clones, some missing. The repertoire has 70,000 or so clones, roughly 84% of them found once; the top ten carry 1.3%. The sample in question was peripheral blood, obtained before any cancer treatment. These receptors came from a female donor of 60 years or more with stage I lung adenocarcinoma.

This chain uses TRBV7-3 with TRBJ2-5; perhaps D is TRBD1 or TRBD2 (5 bases each). CDR3 length: 13 amino acids. V was clipped by 2 bases and J by 2 bases, with 6 bases between them. Germline assignment: CDR1 SGHTA and CDR2 FQGTGA. CDR3 amino acids: CASSLGGQETQYF. DNA of the CDR3: TGTGCCAGCAGCTTAGGGGGACAAGAGACCCAGTACTTC.

This clone has just a few counts. The chain combines TRBV2 with TRBJ1-1, with unresolved D. The CDR3 totals 15 residues. V dropped 5 bases and J dropped 3 bases, with 16 bases sitting between them. Germline V gives CDR1 SNHLY, CDR2 FYNNEI. As DNA, the CDR3 is TGTGCCAGCAGTTATCAATCGTTTAGGGACACTGAAGCTTTCTTT. It codes for CASSYQSFRDTEAFF.